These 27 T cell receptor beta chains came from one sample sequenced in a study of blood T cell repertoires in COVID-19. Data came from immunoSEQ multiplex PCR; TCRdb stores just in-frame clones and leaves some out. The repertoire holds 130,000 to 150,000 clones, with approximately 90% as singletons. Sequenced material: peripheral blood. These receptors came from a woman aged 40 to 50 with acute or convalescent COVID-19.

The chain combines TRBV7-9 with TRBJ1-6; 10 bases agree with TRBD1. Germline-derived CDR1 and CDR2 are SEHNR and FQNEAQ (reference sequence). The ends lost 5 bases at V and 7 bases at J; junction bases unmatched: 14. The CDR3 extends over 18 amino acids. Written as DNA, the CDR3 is TGTGCCAGCAGCCCCTGGACAGGGGGGATTCGGCAAAATTCACCCCTCCACTTT. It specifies CASSPWTGGIRQNSPLHF.

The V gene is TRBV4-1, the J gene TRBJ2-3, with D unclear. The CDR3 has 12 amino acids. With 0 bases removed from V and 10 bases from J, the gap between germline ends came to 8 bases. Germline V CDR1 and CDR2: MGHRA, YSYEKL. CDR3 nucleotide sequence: TGCGCCAGCAGCCAAGAATCAGGTCCGCAGTATTTT. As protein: CASSQESGPQYF.

The CDR3 is CASSLYRDLKNTEAFF. In DNA form, the CDR3 reads TGTGCCAGCAGCCTATACCGGGATCTTAAGAACACTGAAGCTTTCTTT. The V and J genes are TRBV5-6 and TRBJ1-1; D remains ambiguous. Trimming pared 4 bases from V and 1 base from J, leaving 17 bases between. In germline, CDR1 is SGHDT, CDR2 YYEEEE. CDR3 length equals 16 residues.

The CDR3 coding sequence is TGTGCCAGCAGTTTATCAGCCGGGCGGGTGGCTTTCTTT. Translation: CASSLSAGRVAFF. The genes are TRBV12-3 or TRBV12-4 and TRBJ1-1; D remains unclear. This CDR3 spans 13 amino acids. With 2 bases removed from V and 11 bases from J, the gap between germline ends came to 15 bases.

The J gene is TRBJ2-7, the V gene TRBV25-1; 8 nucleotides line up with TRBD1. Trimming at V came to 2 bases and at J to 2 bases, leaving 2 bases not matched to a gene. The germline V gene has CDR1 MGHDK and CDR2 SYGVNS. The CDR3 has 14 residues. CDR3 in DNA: TGTGCCAGCAGTGAAGGGACAGGTACCTACGAGCAGTACTTC. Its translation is CASSEGTGTYEQYF.

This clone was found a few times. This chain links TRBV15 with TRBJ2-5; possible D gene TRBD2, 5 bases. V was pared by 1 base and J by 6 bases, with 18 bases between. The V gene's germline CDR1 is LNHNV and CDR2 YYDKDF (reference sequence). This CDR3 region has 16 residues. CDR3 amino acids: CATSRAPGSGMQTQYF. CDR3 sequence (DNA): TGTGCCACCAGCAGAGCCCCGGGCTCGGGGATGCAGACCCAGTACTTC.

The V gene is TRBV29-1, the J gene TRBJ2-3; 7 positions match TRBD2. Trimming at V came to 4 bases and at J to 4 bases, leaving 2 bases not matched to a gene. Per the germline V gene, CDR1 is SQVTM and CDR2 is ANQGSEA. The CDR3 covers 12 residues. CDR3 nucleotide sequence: TGCAGCGTTGGGGAGGGTTCAGATACGCAGTATTTT. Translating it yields CSVGEGSDTQYF.

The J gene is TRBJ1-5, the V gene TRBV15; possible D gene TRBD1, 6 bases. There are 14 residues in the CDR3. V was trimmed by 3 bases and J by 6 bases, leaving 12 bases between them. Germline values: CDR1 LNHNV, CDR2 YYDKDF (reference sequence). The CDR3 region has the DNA TGTGCCACCAGCAGGCAGGGGAGCGGTCAGCCCCAGCATTTT. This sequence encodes CATSRQGSGQPQHF.

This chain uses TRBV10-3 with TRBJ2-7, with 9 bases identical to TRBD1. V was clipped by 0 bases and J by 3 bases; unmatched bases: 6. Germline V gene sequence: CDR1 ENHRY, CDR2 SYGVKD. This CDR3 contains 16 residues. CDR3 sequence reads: CAISESVTGGVYEQYF. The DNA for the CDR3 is TGTGCCATCAGTGAGTCCGTTACAGGGGGCGTCTACGAGCAGTACTTC.

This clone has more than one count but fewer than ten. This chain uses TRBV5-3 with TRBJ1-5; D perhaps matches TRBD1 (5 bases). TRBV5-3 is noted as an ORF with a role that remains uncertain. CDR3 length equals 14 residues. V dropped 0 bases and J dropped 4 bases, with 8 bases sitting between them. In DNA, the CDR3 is TGTGCCAGAAGCTTGGGGACAACTAATCAGCCCCAGCATTTT. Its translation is CARSLGTTNQPQHF.

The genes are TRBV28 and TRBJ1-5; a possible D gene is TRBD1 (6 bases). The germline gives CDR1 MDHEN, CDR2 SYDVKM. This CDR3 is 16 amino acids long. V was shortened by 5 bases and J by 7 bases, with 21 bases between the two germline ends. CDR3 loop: CASSPRLQGIGQPQHF. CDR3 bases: TGTGCCAGCAGTCCACGACTGCAGGGGATAGGACAGCCCCAGCATTTT.

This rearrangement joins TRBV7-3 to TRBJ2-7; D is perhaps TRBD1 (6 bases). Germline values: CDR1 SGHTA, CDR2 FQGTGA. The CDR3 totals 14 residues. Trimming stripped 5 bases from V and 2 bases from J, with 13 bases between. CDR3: CASSPGTKPYEQYF. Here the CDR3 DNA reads TGTGCCAGCAGCCCCGGGACAAAACCCTACGAGCAGTACTTC.

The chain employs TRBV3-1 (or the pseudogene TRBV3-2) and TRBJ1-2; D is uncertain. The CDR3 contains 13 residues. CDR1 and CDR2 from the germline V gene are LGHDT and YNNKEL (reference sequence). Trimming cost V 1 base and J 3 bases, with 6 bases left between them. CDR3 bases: TGTGCCAGCAGCCAAGTAATCGACTATGGCTACACCTTC. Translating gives CASSQVIDYGYTF.

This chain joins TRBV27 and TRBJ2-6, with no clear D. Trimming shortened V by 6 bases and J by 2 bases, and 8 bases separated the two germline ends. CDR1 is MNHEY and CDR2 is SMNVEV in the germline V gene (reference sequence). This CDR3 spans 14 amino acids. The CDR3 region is CASSPPPGANVLTF. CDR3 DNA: TGTGCCAGCAGCCCTCCCCCTGGGGCCAACGTCCTGACTTTC.

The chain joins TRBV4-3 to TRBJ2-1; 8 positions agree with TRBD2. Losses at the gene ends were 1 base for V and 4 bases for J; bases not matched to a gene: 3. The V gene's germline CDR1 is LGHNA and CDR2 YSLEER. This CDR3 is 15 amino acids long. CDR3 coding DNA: TGCGCCAGCAGCCAAGTAAGCGGGAGTTACAATGAGCAGTTCTTC. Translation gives CASSQVSGSYNEQFF.

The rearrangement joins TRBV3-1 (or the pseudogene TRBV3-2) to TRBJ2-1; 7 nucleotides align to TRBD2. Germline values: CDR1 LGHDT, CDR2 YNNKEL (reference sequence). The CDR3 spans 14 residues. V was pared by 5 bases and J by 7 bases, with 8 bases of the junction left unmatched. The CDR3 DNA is TGTGCCAGCAGCTTCTGGGGGGGGGATAATGAGCAGTTCTTC. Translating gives CASSFWGGDNEQFF.

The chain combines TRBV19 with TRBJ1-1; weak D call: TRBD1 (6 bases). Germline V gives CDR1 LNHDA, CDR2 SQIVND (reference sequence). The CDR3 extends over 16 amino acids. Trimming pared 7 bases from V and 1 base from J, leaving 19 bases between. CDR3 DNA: TGTGCCAGTACGGAATCCGGGGGGGCACGGAACACTGAAGCTTTCTTT. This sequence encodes CASTESGGARNTEAFF.

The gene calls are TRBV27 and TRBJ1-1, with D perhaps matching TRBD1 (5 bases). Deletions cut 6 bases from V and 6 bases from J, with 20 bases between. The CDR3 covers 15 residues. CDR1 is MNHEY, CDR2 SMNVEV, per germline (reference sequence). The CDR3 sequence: CASRTSSTVPAEAFF. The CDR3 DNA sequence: TGTGCCAGCAGAACTTCCTCGACAGTGCCGGCTGAAGCTTTCTTT.

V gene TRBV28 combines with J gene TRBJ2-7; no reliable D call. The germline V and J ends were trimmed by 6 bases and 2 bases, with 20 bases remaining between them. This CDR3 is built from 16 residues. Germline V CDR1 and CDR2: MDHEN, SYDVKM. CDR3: CASSGNYMRPAYEQYF. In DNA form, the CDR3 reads TGTGCCAGCAGCGGAAACTATATGCGGCCGGCCTACGAGCAGTACTTC. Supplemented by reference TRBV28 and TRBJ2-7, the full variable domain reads DVKVTQSSRYLVKRTGEKVFLECVQDMDHENMFWYRQDPGLGLRLIYFSYDVKMKEKGDIPEGYSVSREKKERFSLILESASTNQTSMYLCASSGNYMRPAYEQYFGPGTRLTVT.

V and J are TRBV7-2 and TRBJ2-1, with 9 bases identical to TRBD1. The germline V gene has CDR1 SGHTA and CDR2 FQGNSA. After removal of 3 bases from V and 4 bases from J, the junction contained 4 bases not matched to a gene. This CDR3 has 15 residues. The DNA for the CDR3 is TGTGCCAGCAGCTTGCGGACAGGGGAATACAATGAGCAGTTCTTC. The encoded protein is CASSLRTGEYNEQFF.

CDR3 region: CASSYSVTSGGELFF. In nucleotides, the CDR3 is TGTGCCAGCAGTTACTCGGTCACTAGCGGCGGGGAGCTGTTTTTT. The V gene is TRBV6-5, the J gene TRBJ2-2; 8 bases are a match to TRBD2. Germline trimming cut 0 bases from V and 7 bases from J; bases unmatched to any gene: 4. Germline-derived CDR1 and CDR2 are MNHEY and SVGAGI. The CDR3 extends over 15 amino acids.

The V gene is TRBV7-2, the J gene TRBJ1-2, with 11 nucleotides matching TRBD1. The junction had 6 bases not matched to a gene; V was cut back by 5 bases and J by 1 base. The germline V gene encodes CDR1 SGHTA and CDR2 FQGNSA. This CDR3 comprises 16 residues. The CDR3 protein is CASSPDRGRINYGYTF. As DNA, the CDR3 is TGTGCCAGCAGCCCGGACAGGGGGCGAATTAACTATGGCTACACCTTC.

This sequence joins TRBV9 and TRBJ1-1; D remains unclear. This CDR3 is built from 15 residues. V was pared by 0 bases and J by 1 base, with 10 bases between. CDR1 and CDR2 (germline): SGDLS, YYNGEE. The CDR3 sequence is CASSVDSGGNTEAFF. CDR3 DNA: TGTGCCAGCAGCGTAGATAGCGGAGGGAACACTGAAGCTTTCTTT.

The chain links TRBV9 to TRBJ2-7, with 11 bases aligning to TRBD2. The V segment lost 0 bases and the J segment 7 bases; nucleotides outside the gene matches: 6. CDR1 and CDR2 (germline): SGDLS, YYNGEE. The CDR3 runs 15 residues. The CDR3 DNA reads TGTGCCAGCAGCGTAGGAACTAGCGGGGGAGAAGAGCAGTACTTC. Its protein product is CASSVGTSGGEEQYF.

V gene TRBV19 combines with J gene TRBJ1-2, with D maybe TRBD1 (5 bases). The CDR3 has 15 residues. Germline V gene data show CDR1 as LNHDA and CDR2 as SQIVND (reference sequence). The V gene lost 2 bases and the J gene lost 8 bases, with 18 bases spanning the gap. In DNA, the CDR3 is TGTGCCAGTAGTATAAATTTTAGACAGACATACGGCTACACCTTC. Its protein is CASSINFRQTYGYTF. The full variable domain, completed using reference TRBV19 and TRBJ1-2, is DGGITQSPKYLFRKEGQNVTLSCEQNLNHDAMYWYRQDPGQGLRLIYYSQIVNDFQKGDIAEGYSVSREKKESFPLTVTSAQKNPTAFYLCASSINFRQTYGYTFGSGTRLTVV.

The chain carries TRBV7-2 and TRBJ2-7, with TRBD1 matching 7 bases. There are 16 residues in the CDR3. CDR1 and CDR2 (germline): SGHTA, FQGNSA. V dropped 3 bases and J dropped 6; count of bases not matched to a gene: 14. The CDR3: CASSFSGGQMRGEQYF. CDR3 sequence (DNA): TGTGCCAGCAGCTTCTCAGGGGGACAAATGAGGGGCGAGCAGTACTTC.

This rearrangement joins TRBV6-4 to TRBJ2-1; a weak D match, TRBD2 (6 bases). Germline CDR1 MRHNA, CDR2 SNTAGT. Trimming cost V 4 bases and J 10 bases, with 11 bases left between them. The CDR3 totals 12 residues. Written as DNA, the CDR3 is TGTGCCAGCAGTGGACGTCGGGGGGAGCAGTTCTTC. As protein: CASSGRRGEQFF.